This TCR beta chain was found in a study of cytomegalovirus exposure and HLA in healthy donors. PCR primers comprised 60 Vbeta and 13 Jbeta primers. The repertoire was sequenced with immunoSEQ multiplex PCR; TCRdb's copy has only in-frame clones and lacks some. The sample consists of approximately 190,000 clones, about nine tenths of them appearing once. Input material: PBMCs. This TCR derives from a man aged 30-40 years in good health and CMV-seronegative.

The CDR3 DNA reads TGTGCCAGCAGCATATCCGGGACAGGGAATATCGGCTATGGCTACACCTTC. Translating it yields CASSISGTGNIGYGYTF. The rearrangement uses TRBV7-8 and TRBJ1-2; 9 positions agree with TRBD1. Losses at the gene ends were 5 bases for V and 4 bases for J; bases not matched to a gene: 14. From germline, CDR1 is SGHVS and CDR2 FQNEAQ. This CDR3 is built from 17 residues.